Shown below are 18 T cell receptor beta chains from a single sample sequenced in a study of OX40 agonist ivuxolimab in advanced cancers. Profiled with immunoSEQ multiplex PCR; TCRdb holds only in-frame clones, not every one. The data contain just under 85,000 clones, roughly 80% of them seen just once; the ten biggest clones take up more than 0.75%. The specimen comprised CD4+ or CD8+ T cells sorted from blood, sampled in a trial of the OX40 agonist ivuxolimab. The receptors were gathered from an adult with an advanced solid tumor such as melanoma, head and neck, liver or kidney cancer.

This clone has only one observation. The rearrangement links TRBV7-9 to TRBJ1-6; 12 bases match TRBD1. The CDR3 runs 15 residues. The trim removed 5 bases at V and 8 bases at J, leaving 4 bases unmatched. Germline CDR1 SEHNR, CDR2 FQNEAQ (reference sequence). The CDR3 loop is CASSPGTGGDSPLHF. As DNA, the CDR3 is TGTGCCAGCAGCCCCGGGACAGGGGGCGATTCACCCCTCCACTTT.

V and J are TRBV2 and TRBJ2-5; 8 nucleotides line up with TRBD2. V lost 6 bases and J lost 7; bases outside the gene matches: 13. Germline-derived CDR1 and CDR2 are SNHLY and FYNNEI. This CDR3 has 15 amino acids. The CDR3 DNA follows: TGTGCCAGCAGCGAGTTCGGCGGGGGGCAGGGGACCCAGTACTTC. Translating gives CASSEFGGGQGTQYF.

The chain is built from TRBV5-1 and TRBJ1-2; no firm D call. Germline CDR1 reads SGHRS; CDR2 reads YFSETQ. CDR3 length: 14 residues. Trimming took 2 bases from V and 5 from J, leaving 13 bases between them. For the CDR3, the DNA is TGCGCCAGCAGCTTAACATACGGGTGGTATGGCTACACCTTC. The encoded protein is CASSLTYGWYGYTF.

V usage is TRBV5-1 and J usage is TRBJ1-6, with D tentatively TRBD1 (6 bases). The V gene's germline CDR1 is SGHRS and CDR2 YFSETQ. The CDR3 is 15 residues long. V was trimmed by 4 bases and J by 5 bases, leaving 13 bases between them. CDR3 bases: TGCGCCAGCAGCGTAGACAGGCCTGATAATTCACCCCTCCACTTT. Translated: CASSVDRPDNSPLHF.

The chain recombines TRBV28 with TRBJ1-2, with 9 bases that match TRBD1. Germline loops: CDR1 MDHEN, CDR2 SYDVKM. This CDR3 has 14 residues. V gave up 7 bases and J gave up 8 bases; unmatched junction bases: 11. CDR3 nucleotide sequence: TGTGCCAGCACCCCCGGGGGACAGGGTGTGGGCTACACCTTC. Protein: CASTPGGQGVGYTF.

The rearrangement links TRBV25-1 to TRBJ1-4, with D possibly TRBD1 on 6 matching bases. V lost 2 bases, J lost 5 bases, and 15 bases lay in between. Germline V CDR1 and CDR2: MGHDK, SYGVNS. There are 16 residues in the CDR3. CDR3 in DNA: TGTGCCAGCAGTGAAATCCTCACAGGGAACAATGAAAAACTGTTTTTT. Translating it yields CASSEILTGNNEKLFF.

The V gene is TRBV18, the J gene TRBJ2-2, with 13 bases lining up with TRBD2. Trimming cost V 0 bases and J 3 bases; bases outside gene matches: 4. Germline CDR1 reads KGHSH; CDR2 reads LQKENI. This CDR3 is 18 amino acids long. The CDR3 DNA sequence: TGTGCCAGCTCACCACCGAGGACTAGCGGGGGCTACACCGGGGAGCTGTTTTTT. This gives the protein CASSPPRTSGGYTGELFF.

This clone turned up a few times. V usage is TRBV7-9 and J usage is TRBJ1-3; TRBD1 is a possible D gene (6 bases). The CDR3 is made up of 18 amino acids. Trimming shortened V by 5 bases and J by 0 bases, and 20 bases separated the two germline ends. The V gene's germline CDR1 is SEHNR and CDR2 FQNEAQ (reference sequence). In DNA, the CDR3 is TGTGCCAGCAGCGTCCCGGGACACTTAAAGGACTCTGGAAACACCATATATTTT. Translation gives CASSVPGHLKDSGNTIYF.

The CDR3, as DNA: TGTGCCAGCCAGGAGGGGAAGAACACTGAAGCTTTCTTT. Translated: CASQEGKNTEAFF. The chain uses TRBV18 and TRBJ1-1; TRBD1 is a possible D gene (5 bases). The CDR3 is made up of 13 amino acids. V lost 8 bases and J 1 base, leaving 11 bases between the germline ends. Germline loops: CDR1 KGHSH, CDR2 LQKENI.

The J gene is TRBJ2-1, the V gene TRBV10-3; 9 bases agree with TRBD2. The trim removed 7 bases at V and 0 bases at J, leaving 7 bases unmatched. The CDR3 runs 16 residues. Germline assignment: CDR1 ENHRY and CDR2 SYGVKD. The CDR3 sequence is CAITSSGASSYNEQFF. The CDR3 DNA reads TGTGCCATCACTTCTAGCGGGGCCAGCTCCTACAATGAGCAGTTCTTC.

The chain carries TRBV11-2 and TRBJ2-1; tentatively, D is TRBD2 (5 bases). Germline V gene lookup returns CDR1 SGHAT and CDR2 FQNNGV. This CDR3 contains 15 residues. V was clipped by 8 bases and J by 1 base, with 15 bases between them. DNA for the CDR3: TGTGCCAGCTCCCCCCGGGGTTTTTCCTACAATGAGCAGTTCTTC. This encodes CASSPRGFSYNEQFF.

The rearrangement uses TRBV10-3 and TRBJ1-2, with D tentatively TRBD1 (6 bases). V was pared by 3 bases and J by 4 bases, with 12 bases between. In germline, CDR1 is ENHRY, CDR2 SYGVKD. CDR3 length equals 14 residues. CDR3 loop: CAISDGGLGYGYTF. DNA for the CDR3: TGTGCCATCAGTGATGGGGGGCTCGGCTATGGCTACACCTTC.

The table lists this clone with a few counts. The rearrangement joins TRBV18 to TRBJ2-3, with D hard to call. Germline lookup yields CDR1 KGHSH and CDR2 LQKENI. The CDR3 spans 13 residues. The V gene lost 7 bases and the J gene lost 1 base, with 9 bases spanning the gap. The CDR3 reads CASYQGGTDTQYF. The CDR3 nucleotides are TGTGCCAGCTACCAAGGAGGCACAGATACGCAGTATTTT.

This clone has only a few counts. This rearrangement joins TRBV10-3 to TRBJ2-5; D perhaps matches TRBD2 (6 bases). CDR1 and CDR2 (germline): ENHRY, SYGVKD. The CDR3 runs 22 residues. Trimming cost V 0 bases and J 3 bases, with 32 bases left between them. The CDR3 DNA is TGTGCCATCAGTGAGTCGAAAATATCTACGGCCCGTTGGGGGGAAATGGAAGAGACCCAGTACTTC. Its protein product is CAISESKISTARWGEMEETQYF.

The chain links TRBV11-2 to TRBJ2-5; 9 bases map to TRBD2. The V gene's germline CDR1 is SGHAT and CDR2 FQNNGV. The V segment lost 5 bases and the J segment 4 bases; nucleotides outside the gene matches: 5. CDR3 size: 14 residues. The DNA of the CDR3 is TGTGCCAGCAGCGAGGGACTAGCAGGAGAGACCCAGTACTTC. It encodes CASSEGLAGETQYF.

The chain links TRBV18 to TRBJ2-1, with D unresolved. Between the trimmed V and J ends, which lost 1 base and 9 bases, there was a span of 16 bases. This CDR3 comprises 15 residues. Germline-derived CDR1 and CDR2 are KGHSH and LQKENI. CDR3 region: CASSPLGQSGTEQFF. The CDR3 nucleotides read TGTGCCAGCTCACCACTAGGCCAGAGTGGTACTGAGCAGTTCTTC.

This clone was picked up one time. The rearrangement links TRBV11-2 to TRBJ2-5, with D perhaps TRBD2 (6 bases). Germline CDR1 is SGHAT and CDR2 is FQNNGV. CDR3 length equals 18 residues. V dropped 1 base and J dropped 7 bases, with 25 bases sitting between them. The DNA for the CDR3 is TGTGCCAGCAGCTTAGGGAGTACCTTTCTAAATCCCGGGGGGACCCAGTACTTC. It specifies CASSLGSTFLNPGGTQYF.

This chain joins TRBV2 and TRBJ2-3, with D perhaps TRBD2 (5 bases). The CDR3 sequence is 14 residues long. Trimming pared 8 bases from V and 5 bases from J, leaving 17 bases between. Germline CDR1 SNHLY, CDR2 FYNNEI. The CDR3 DNA sequence: TGTGCCAGCGCGGCTGGCTTTCGGGGAGATACGCAGTATTTT. It is translated as CASAAGFRGDTQYF.